The 21 T cell receptor beta chains below were found in one sample sequenced in a study of cytomegalovirus exposure and HLA in healthy donors. The PCR contained 60 Vbeta and 13 Jbeta primers. Profiled with immunoSEQ multiplex PCR; TCRdb holds only in-frame clones, not every one. The sample carries about 160,000 clones, 84% recorded once. Sequencing used PBMCs. The origin of the receptors is a man aged 30 to 45 in good health and CMV-seronegative.

This clone was recorded once. This chain uses TRBV13 with TRBJ2-5; 9 positions agree with TRBD2. The J call is uncertain, as TRBJ2-7 better fits the DNA end. The CDR3 sequence is 14 residues long. Germline V gene lookup returns CDR1 PRHDT and CDR2 FYEKMQ (reference sequence). This CDR3 reads CASSSSGISYEQYF. The DNA of the CDR3 is TGTGCCAGCAGCTCTAGCGGGATCTCCTACGAGCAGTACTTC.

The chain recombines TRBV2 with TRBJ2-7, with 8 bases lining up with TRBD1. This CDR3 is 16 amino acids long. CDR1 is SNHLY, CDR2 FYNNEI, per germline. V shed 6 bases and J 6 bases; nucleotides not matched to a gene: 16. The CDR3 coding sequence is TGTGCCAGCAGGGGGTGGGTCGGGACAGGTGCTGCCGAGCAGTACTTC. This codes for CASRGWVGTGAAEQYF.

The chain recombines TRBV5-1 with TRBJ2-5; weak D call: TRBD1 (6 bases). CDR1 is SGHRS and CDR2 is YFSETQ in the germline V gene. Trimming removed 4 bases at V and 4 bases at J, with 26 bases between. The CDR3 is 18 amino acids. The DNA for the CDR3 is TGCGCCAGCAGCATACTAGGGGACACCTCAGGGCAGGGAGAGACCCAGTACTTC. Translation gives CASSILGDTSGQGETQYF.

The count of this clone is one. This chain connects TRBV30 to TRBJ2-5; a weak D match, TRBD1 (6 bases). This CDR3 has 16 residues. Germline CDR1 GTSNPN, CDR2 SVGIG (reference sequence). V lost 0 bases and J 4 bases, leaving 18 bases between the germline ends. Here the CDR3 reads CAWSVGRGNLGETQYF. Here the CDR3 DNA reads TGTGCCTGGAGTGTGGGAAGGGGGAACCTCGGAGAGACCCAGTACTTC.

The chain links TRBV5-1 to TRBJ1-5; 8 bases match TRBD1. V shed 1 base and J 9 bases; nucleotides not matched to a gene: 9. Germline V CDR1 and CDR2: SGHRS, YFSETQ. There are 15 residues in the CDR3. CDR3 DNA: TGCGCCAGCAGCTTGTCGGGACAGGCTGTGGGGCCCCAGCATTTT. Protein product: CASSLSGQAVGPQHF.

The rearrangement links TRBV18 to TRBJ2-7, with D possibly TRBD1 on 6 matching bases. CDR3 length equals 13 residues. Looked up from germline, CDR1 is KGHSH and CDR2 is LQKENI. Trimming removed 5 bases from V and 5 bases from J, with 13 bases in between. CDR3 amino acids: CASSSSRGNEQYF. Here the CDR3 DNA reads TGTGCCAGCTCAAGCTCCAGGGGTAACGAGCAGTACTTC.

The J gene is TRBJ1-1, the V gene TRBV6-5; D perhaps matches TRBD1 (5 bases). Germline values: CDR1 MNHEY, CDR2 SVGAGI. Trimming shortened V by 2 bases and J by 4 bases, and 14 bases separated the two germline ends. The CDR3 totals 15 residues. The CDR3 protein is CASSYELTGGTEAFF. In DNA form, the CDR3 reads TGTGCCAGCAGTTACGAGTTAACGGGGGGCACTGAAGCTTTCTTT.

CDR3 residues: CASGESGVRTDTQYF. The DNA of the CDR3 is TGTGCTAGTGGGGAGAGCGGGGTAAGGACAGATACGCAGTATTTT. The chain carries TRBV12-5 and TRBJ2-3; 7 bases align to TRBD2. The germline CDR1 and CDR2 sequences are LGHNT and FRNRAP. Germline trimming cut 6 bases from V and 3 bases from J; bases unmatched to any gene: 9. The CDR3 spans 15 residues.

This clone has a single count. This chain joins TRBV12-5 and TRBJ2-2; the match to TRBD1 covers 9 bases. After removal of 5 bases from V and 4 bases from J, the junction contained 5 bases not matched to a gene. CDR1 and CDR2 (germline): LGHNT, FRNRAP. This CDR3 is 15 amino acids long. The CDR3 sequence is CASGTDRGSTGELFF. DNA for the CDR3: TGTGCTAGTGGTACGGACAGGGGCAGCACCGGGGAGCTGTTTTTT.

DNA of the CDR3: TGTGCCAGCAGTCGACAGGGGTTAAACTATGGCTACACCTTC. Protein product: CASSRQGLNYGYTF. V is TRBV28 and J is TRBJ1-2, with 8 bases that match TRBD1. Looked up from germline, CDR1 is MDHEN and CDR2 is SYDVKM. This CDR3 has 14 residues. Losses at the gene ends were 5 bases for V and 2 bases for J; bases not matched to a gene: 4.

The table lists this clone with a few counts. V usage is TRBV14 and J usage is TRBJ2-7; TRBD2 is a possible D gene (6 bases). The CDR3 has 16 residues. The V gene lost 2 bases and the J gene lost 3 bases, with 17 bases spanning the gap. CDR1 and CDR2 (germline): SGHDN, FVKESK. CDR3 sequence reads: CASSQFVEGRYYEQYF. The CDR3, as DNA: TGTGCCAGCAGCCAATTTGTGGAGGGGAGATACTACGAGCAGTACTTC.

This chain connects TRBV4-2 to TRBJ2-1; 10 bases fit TRBD2. Germline V gene data show CDR1 as LGHNA and CDR2 as YNFKEQ. J gave up 2 bases and V 0 bases, and 7 bases lay outside the gene matches. This CDR3 spans 18 amino acids. The CDR3 sequence is CASSQDGASGSAYNEQFF. CDR3 bases: TGTGCCAGCAGCCAAGACGGGGCTAGCGGGAGTGCCTACAATGAGCAGTTCTTC.

The genes are TRBV14 and TRBJ2-2; TRBD1 agrees at 11 bases. This CDR3 contains 16 residues. Germline V gene data show CDR1 as SGHDN and CDR2 as FVKESK. With 4 bases clipped from V and 4 bases from J, the junction kept 5 bases outside the gene matches. CDR3 residues: CASSLLGQGATGELFF. As DNA, the CDR3 is TGTGCCAGCAGCCTCCTCGGACAGGGGGCCACCGGGGAGCTGTTTTTT.

The genes are TRBV6-6 and TRBJ2-3, with 10 bases aligning to TRBD2. This CDR3 comprises 15 residues. With V trimmed by 6 bases and J by 4 bases, 7 bases remained unmatched. Germline lookup yields CDR1 MNHNY and CDR2 SVGAGI (reference sequence). In nucleotides, the CDR3 is TGTGCCAGCAGCCAAGAGCGGGGGGGTGCAGATACGCAGTATTTT. This sequence encodes CASSQERGGADTQYF.

This chain links TRBV29-1 with TRBJ1-1; D perhaps matches TRBD1 (6 bases). The CDR3 extends over 14 amino acids. Looked up from germline, CDR1 is SQVTM and CDR2 is ANQGSEA. V dropped 3 bases and J dropped 3 bases, with 14 bases sitting between them. CDR3 nucleotide sequence: TGCAGCGTTGAGATTTCCGGACAGCACACTGAAGCTTTCTTT. Protein product: CSVEISGQHTEAFF.

This chain connects TRBV30 to TRBJ2-7, with no clear D. Germline V lookup: CDR1 GTSNPN, CDR2 SVGIG (reference sequence). Trimming removed 1 base at V and 0 bases at J, with 7 bases between. This CDR3 is built from 13 residues. CDR3 protein: CAWSGRSSYEQYF. CDR3 nucleotide sequence: TGTGCCTGGAGTGGGCGGAGCTCCTACGAGCAGTACTTC.

J is TRBJ1-2 and V is TRBV13, with 9 bases fitting TRBD1. The length of the CDR3 is 15 residues. From germline, CDR1 is PRHDT and CDR2 FYEKMQ (reference sequence). Germline trimming cut 4 bases from V and 4 bases from J; bases unmatched to any gene: 7. The CDR3 is CASSSSGTGFYGYTF. CDR3 nucleotide sequence: TGTGCCAGCAGCTCATCCGGGACAGGGTTCTATGGCTACACCTTC.

V and J are TRBV5-4 and TRBJ1-2, with D perhaps matching TRBD1 (6 bases). The germline CDR1 and CDR2 sequences are SGHNT and YYREEE (reference sequence). The CDR3 consists of 15 residues. Trimming took 3 bases from V and 6 from J, leaving 18 bases between them. The CDR3 bases are TGTGCCAGCAGCTCGATGGCGGGGGGGGCGGATGGCTACACCTTC. Residues: CASSSMAGGADGYTF.

The rearrangement joins TRBV13 to TRBJ2-7; D remains unclear. The germline V gene encodes CDR1 PRHDT and CDR2 FYEKMQ (reference sequence). Trimming shortened V by 4 bases and J by 4 bases, and 8 bases separated the two germline ends. This CDR3 region has 12 residues. CDR3 bases: TGTGCCAGCAGCTCACTGGAGTACGAGCAGTACTTC. Its protein is CASSSLEYEQYF. The whole variable domain, filled in from reference TRBV13 and TRBJ2-7, reads AAGVIQSPRHLIKEKRETATLKCYPIPRHDTVYWYQQGPGQDPQFLISFYEKMQSDKGSIPDRFSAQQFSDYHSELNMSSLELGDSALYFCASSSLEYEQYFGPGTRLTVT.

This clone has just one count. This sequence joins TRBV28 and TRBJ2-1; the D is unclear. Trimming stripped 8 bases from V and 0 bases from J, with 2 bases between. Germline V CDR1 and CDR2: MDHEN, SYDVKM. This CDR3 comprises 11 residues. CDR3 sequence (DNA): TGTGCCAGCCTCTCCTACAATGAGCAGTTCTTC. Protein sequence: CASLSYNEQFF.

This clone was counted a single time. The gene calls are TRBV5-1 and TRBJ2-3; 14 nucleotides align to TRBD2. J was trimmed by 0 bases and V by 4 bases; bases with no gene match: 7. Germline V gene data show CDR1 as SGHRS and CDR2 as YFSETQ. The CDR3 is 18 residues long. In DNA form, the CDR3 reads TGCGCCAGCAGCCCAGGGACTAGCGGGGGCCTGAGCACAGATACGCAGTATTTT. This translates into CASSPGTSGGLSTDTQYF.